What follows are 17 T cell receptor beta chains derived from one specimen sequenced in a study of Ad26.COV2.S vaccination and SARS-CoV-2 variants. The table came from immunoSEQ multiplex PCR; TCRdb's copy has only in-frame clones and leaves some out. The profile shows about 420,000 clones, approximately 88% of them singletons. Treatment meaning: 15 to 20 received Ad26.COV2.S at low or high dose, single or two shots; about five received placebo; per-sample allocation not given. The samples were gathered on day 63 after the first injection of vaccine or placebo. The sequences come from peripheral blood, collected in a trial of Ad26.COV2.S vaccine versus placebo. The receptors here all came from a person aged 18 to 59 who received the Ad26.COV2.S COVID-19 vaccine or a placebo.

The table lists this clone with a few counts. This rearrangement joins TRBV7-2 to TRBJ1-2, with D perhaps TRBD1 (6 bases). The germline V gene has CDR1 SGHTA and CDR2 FQGNSA. This CDR3 region has 16 residues. The V end lost 3 bases, the J end lost 0 bases, and 14 bases lay between the germline ends. CDR3 sequence reads: CASSLSRDTTNYGYTF. The CDR3 DNA sequence: TGTGCCAGCAGCTTGTCCCGGGACACCACTAACTATGGCTACACCTTC. The full variable domain, its missing parts supplied by reference TRBV7-2 and TRBJ1-2, is GAGVSQSPSNKVTEKGKDVELRCDPISGHTALYWYRQSLGQGLEFLIYFQGNSAPDKSGLPSDRFSAERTGGSVSTLTIQRTQQEDSAVYLCASSLSRDTTNYGYTFGSGTRLTVV.

The chain has TRBV6-5 and TRBJ2-1; D ambiguous. This CDR3 has 15 residues. V was cut by 2 bases and J by 0 bases, with 8 bases left in between. Germline V gives CDR1 MNHEY, CDR2 SVGAGI. The CDR3 region is CASSYEASSYNEQFF. As DNA, the CDR3 is TGTGCCAGCAGTTACGAGGCTAGCTCCTACAATGAGCAGTTCTTC.

This clone was seen once. The sample contains more than one DNA sequence encoding this CDR3. V is TRBV3-1 (or the pseudogene TRBV3-2) and J is TRBJ2-7; possibly TRBD2 for D (6 bases). V lost 1 base, J lost 3 bases, and 10 bases lay in between. Per the germline V gene, CDR1 is LGHDT and CDR2 is YNNKEL (reference sequence). This CDR3 region has 14 residues. As DNA, the CDR3 is TGTGCCAGCAGCCAAGGACTAGAGGGCTACGAGCAGTACTTC. Translated, it gives CASSQGLEGYEQYF.

The chain joins TRBV5-4 to TRBJ2-7; weak D call: TRBD1 (6 bases). Germline V gene sequence: CDR1 SGHNT, CDR2 YYREEE (reference sequence). The length of the CDR3 is 13 residues. The V end lost 4 bases, the J end lost 5 bases, and 13 bases lay between the germline ends. Here the CDR3 reads CASSIQGIDEQYF. CDR3 bases: TGTGCCAGCAGCATACAGGGTATCGACGAGCAGTACTTC.

The count of this clone is one. J is TRBJ1-5 and V is TRBV24-1; D gene uncertain. The CDR3 has 15 residues. Trimming took off 5 bases at V and 0 bases at J, with 10 bases between the two ends. CDR1 KGHDR and CDR2 SFDVKD come from the germline V gene. The CDR3 region has the DNA TGTGCCACCAGTGCCCGGACGGCTAGCAATCAGCCCCAGCATTTT. This translates into CATSARTASNQPQHF.

The chain uses TRBV28 and TRBJ1-3, with a possible D match to TRBD1 (5 bases). From germline, CDR1 is MDHEN and CDR2 SYDVKM. This CDR3 is built from 17 residues. V lost 8 bases to trimming and J lost 0 bases, with 20 bases between them. CDR3 loop: CASGRSGAQVSGNTIYF. Here the CDR3 DNA reads TGTGCCAGCGGTCGGTCCGGGGCCCAGGTCTCTGGAAACACCATATATTTT.

The J gene is TRBJ2-1, the V gene TRBV7-8; 12 bases are a match to TRBD1. CDR1 is SGHVS and CDR2 is FQNEAQ in the germline V gene. V gave up 4 bases and J gave up 7 bases; unmatched junction bases: 11. The CDR3 is 17 residues long. The CDR3 is CASSSRRDRGRMNEQFF. The CDR3 nucleotides are TGTGCCAGCAGCTCGCGCCGGGACAGGGGGCGAATGAATGAGCAGTTCTTC.

The chain has TRBV18 and TRBJ2-5, with D unresolved. The CDR3 has 13 amino acids. In germline, CDR1 is KGHSH, CDR2 LQKENI. V lost 5 bases, J lost 2 bases, and 9 bases lay in between. The CDR3 DNA sequence: TGTGCCAGCTCAGCAGGCCAACAAGAGACCCAGTACTTC. This codes for CASSAGQQETQYF.

V usage is TRBV28 and J usage is TRBJ2-1, with 9 bases identical to TRBD2. This CDR3 contains 15 residues. The V and J ends lost 4 bases and 5 bases, in that order; junction bases with no gene match: 6. CDR1 MDHEN and CDR2 SYDVKM come from the germline V gene. The CDR3 nucleotides read TGTGCCAGCAGTTCGACTAGCGGAACTAACAATGAGCAGTTCTTC. Residues: CASSSTSGTNNEQFF.

V usage is TRBV6-2 or TRBV6-3 and J usage is TRBJ2-7; 8 nucleotides match TRBD1. This CDR3 comprises 13 residues. The germline V gene encodes CDR1 MNHEY and CDR2 SVGEGT. The V gene end was trimmed by 5 bases and the J gene end by 5 bases; junction bases not matched to a gene: 5. The CDR3 DNA follows: TGTGCCAGCAGTCCCGACAGGGGTGACGAGCAGTACTTC. Translation: CASSPDRGDEQYF.

The rearrangement joins TRBV7-9 to TRBJ2-1; D gene ambiguous. Germline V CDR1 and CDR2: SEHNR, FQNEAQ (reference sequence). V lost 1 base to trimming and J lost 5 bases, with 9 bases between them. This CDR3 region has 14 residues. In nucleotides, the CDR3 is TGTGCCAGCAGCTTAGTAATTAACGACAATGAGCAGTTCTTC. This sequence encodes CASSLVINDNEQFF. Complete variable domain (other parts from reference TRBV7-9 and TRBJ2-1): DTGVSQNPRHKITKRGQNVTFRCDPISEHNRLYWYRQTLGQGPEFLTYFQNEAQLEKSRLLSDRFSAERPKGSFSTLEIQRTEQGDSAMYLCASSLVINDNEQFFGPGTRLTVL.

This sequence joins TRBV25-1 and TRBJ1-1; D unclear. Trimming took 1 base from V and 3 from J, leaving 3 bases between them. The CDR3 has 12 residues. Germline CDR1 is MGHDK and CDR2 is SYGVNS. The CDR3 DNA reads TGTGCCAGCAGTGAATTTGACACTGAAGCTTTCTTT. It specifies CASSEFDTEAFF.

This chain joins TRBV4-1 and TRBJ2-1, with a possible D match to TRBD2 (5 bases). The germline V gene encodes CDR1 MGHRA and CDR2 YSYEKL. This CDR3 comprises 15 residues. V dropped 5 bases and J dropped 0 bases, with 11 bases sitting between them. CDR3 amino acids: CASSIRGNSYNEQFF. The CDR3 nucleotides are TGCGCCAGCAGCATACGGGGAAACTCCTACAATGAGCAGTTCTTC.

The chain couples TRBV5-1 to TRBJ2-3; possible D gene TRBD2, 6 bases. In germline, CDR1 is SGHRS, CDR2 YFSETQ. The CDR3 length is 15 residues. V was pared by 1 base and J by 4 bases, with 13 bases between. The CDR3 reads CASSLRSGLPDTQYF. The CDR3, as DNA: TGCGCCAGCAGCTTGCGAAGCGGGCTCCCAGATACGCAGTATTTT.

V gene TRBV2 combines with J gene TRBJ2-3; D may be TRBD2 (6 bases). The V end was cut by 6 bases, the J end by 1 base, with 8 bases between. CDR1 is SNHLY and CDR2 is FYNNEI in the germline V gene. The CDR3 is 13 residues long. In nucleotides, the CDR3 is TGTGCCAGCAGGGAGCGGGGCACAGATACGCAGTATTTT. It codes for CASRERGTDTQYF.

This rearrangement joins TRBV6-2 or TRBV6-3 to TRBJ2-2; unclear D gene. The CDR3 covers 14 residues. V was trimmed by 2 bases and J by 2 bases, leaving 6 bases between them. Germline loops: CDR1 MNHEY, CDR2 SVGEGT. The chain's CDR3 is CASSYRANTGELFF. In nucleotides, the CDR3 is TGTGCCAGCAGTTACCGCGCCAACACCGGGGAGCTGTTTTTT.

As for this clone: The same CDR3 arises from other DNA sequences in this sample as well. The rearrangement uses TRBV5-6 and TRBJ2-7; D uncertain. Germline V lookup: CDR1 SGHDT, CDR2 YYEEEE. V lost 0 bases to trimming and J lost 0 bases, with 7 bases between them. This CDR3 is built from 14 residues. CDR3 loop: CASSLVGTSYEQYF. CDR3 in DNA: TGTGCCAGCAGCTTGGTGGGCACCTCCTACGAGCAGTACTTC.